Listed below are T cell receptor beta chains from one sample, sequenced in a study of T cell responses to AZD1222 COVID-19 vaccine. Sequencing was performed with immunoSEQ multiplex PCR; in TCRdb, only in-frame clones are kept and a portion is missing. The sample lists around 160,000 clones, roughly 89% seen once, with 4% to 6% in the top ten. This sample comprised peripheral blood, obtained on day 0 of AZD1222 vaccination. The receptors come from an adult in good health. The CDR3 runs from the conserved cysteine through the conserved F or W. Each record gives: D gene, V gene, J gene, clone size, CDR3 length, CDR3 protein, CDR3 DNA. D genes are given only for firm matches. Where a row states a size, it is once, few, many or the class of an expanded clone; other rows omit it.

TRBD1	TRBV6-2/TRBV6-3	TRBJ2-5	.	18	CASSGTTTGTGVGETQYF	TGTGCCAGCAGCGGAACAACCACCGGGACAGGGGTCGGAGAGACCCAGTACTTC
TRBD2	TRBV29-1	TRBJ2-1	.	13	CSTERESYNEQFF	TGCAGCACCGAGCGGGAATCCTACAATGAGCAGTTCTTC
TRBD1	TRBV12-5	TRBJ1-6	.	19	CASGSGTGSEGSYNSPLHF	TGTGCTAGTGGTTCCGGGACAGGGTCGGAGGGATCCTATAATTCACCCCTCCACTTT
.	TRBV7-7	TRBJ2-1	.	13	CASSKEVLSEQFF	TGTGCCAGCAGCAAGGAGGTGCTTTCTGAGCAGTTCTTC
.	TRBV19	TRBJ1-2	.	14	CASSTGRSNYGYTF	TGTGCCAGTAGTACGGGCAGATCTAACTATGGCTACACCTTC
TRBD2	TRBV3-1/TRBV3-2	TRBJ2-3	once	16	CASSHSGGYSTDTQYF	TGTGCCAGCAGTCACAGCGGGGGGTATAGCACAGATACGCAGTATTTT
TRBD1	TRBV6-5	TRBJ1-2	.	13	CASRETGSYGYTF	TGTGCCAGCAGGGAGACAGGGAGCTATGGCTACACCTTC
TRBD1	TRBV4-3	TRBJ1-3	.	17	CASSRTTATGAMNTIYF	TGCGCCAGCAGCCGCACAACTGCTACAGGGGCAATGAACACCATATATTTT
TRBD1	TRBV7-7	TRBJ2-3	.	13	CASSLDRVDTQYF	TGTGCTAGCAGCCTTGACAGGGTCGATACGCAGTATTTT
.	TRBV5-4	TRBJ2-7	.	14	CASSTGETVHEQYF	TGTGCCAGCAGCACTGGGGAAACCGTCCACGAGCAGTACTTC
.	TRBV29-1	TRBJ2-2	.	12	CSVDSAPGELFF	TGCAGCGTTGACAGTGCCCCCGGGGAGCTGTTTTTT
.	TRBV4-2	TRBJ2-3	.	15	CASSPQVSPPDTQYF	TGTGCCAGCAGCCCCCAGGTGTCCCCCCCAGATACGCAGTATTTT
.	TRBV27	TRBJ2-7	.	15	CASSSYGDGSYEQYF	TGTGCCAGCAGTTCCTATGGGGACGGGTCCTACGAGCAGTACTTC
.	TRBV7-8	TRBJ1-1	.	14	CASSLASGNTEAFF	TGTGCCAGCAGCTTAGCATCAGGGAACACTGAAGCTTTCTTT
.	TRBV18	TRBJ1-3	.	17	CASSPTRQGITGNTIYF	TGTGCCAGCTCCCCCACCCGGCAGGGGATAACTGGAAACACCATATATTTT
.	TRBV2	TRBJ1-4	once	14	CASSGGTSNEKLFF	TGTGCCAGCAGTGGTGGGACAAGTAATGAAAAACTGTTTTTT
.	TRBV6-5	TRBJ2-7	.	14	CASSLGHNSYEQYF	TGTGCCAGCAGTCTCGGACACAACTCCTACGAGCAGTACTTC
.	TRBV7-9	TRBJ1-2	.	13	CASSFFDAEGYTF	TGTGCCAGCAGCTTTTTTGATGCAGAAGGCTACACCTTC
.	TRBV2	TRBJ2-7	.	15	CASSRRANPLHEQYF	TGTGCCAGCAGTCGTCGAGCCAATCCTCTACACGAGCAGTACTTC
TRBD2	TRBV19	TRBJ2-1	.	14	CASSRGGGYNEQFF	TGTGCCAGTAGTAGGGGCGGGGGATACAATGAGCAGTTCTTC
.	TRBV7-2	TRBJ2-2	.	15	CASSPGTLKAGELFF	TGTGCCAGCAGCCCCGGGACTTTGAAAGCCGGGGAGCTGTTTTTT
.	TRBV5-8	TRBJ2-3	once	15	CASSLGRAPTDTQYF	TGTGCCAGCAGCTTGGGAAGGGCCCCAACAGATACGCAGTATTTT
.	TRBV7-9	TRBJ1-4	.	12	CASMGGSEKLFF	TGTGCCAGCATGGGGGGAAGTGAAAAACTGTTTTTT
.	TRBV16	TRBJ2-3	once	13	CASSQSQEDTQYF	TGTGCCAGCAGCCAATCACAAGAAGATACGCAGTATTTT
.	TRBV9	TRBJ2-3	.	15	CASSPPQGATDTQYF	TGTGCCAGCAGCCCCCCCCAGGGAGCCACAGATACGCAGTATTTT
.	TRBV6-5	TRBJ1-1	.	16	CASSYDIPVPNTEAFF	TGTGCCAGCAGTTACGACATCCCGGTACCGAACACTGAAGCTTTCTTT